What follows are 15 T cell receptor beta chains derived from one specimen sequenced in a study of CD8 T cells in ankylosing spondylitis. TCRdb reprocessed the 5' RACE reads via MiXCR and lists one record per CDR3 protein. In the table there are about 360,000 distinct CDR3 sequences, around 20% of which are singletons. Sequencing was carried out using blood, either unsorted or a sorted T cell fraction (not recorded which). The source of these receptors is a male donor with ankylosing spondylitis or in good health (not recorded which).

The table lists this clonotype with a few counts. The chain employs TRBV5-1 and TRBJ2-7, with TRBD2 matching over 7 bases. Germline values: CDR1 SGHRS, CDR2 YFSETQ. This CDR3 region has 14 residues. V shed 4 bases and J 3 bases; nucleotides not matched to a gene: 7. The CDR3 nucleotides are TGCGCCAGCAGCGGGGGGGAAGGCTACTACGAGCAGTACTTC. Protein: CASSGGEGYYEQYF. Complete variable domain (other parts from reference TRBV5-1 and TRBJ2-7): KAGVTQTPRYLIKTRGQQVTLSCSPISGHRSVSWYQQTPGQGLQFLFEYFSETQRNKGNFPGRFSGRQFSNSRSEMNVSTLELGDSALYLCASSGGEGYYEQYFGPGTRLTVT.

The J gene is TRBJ2-7, the V gene TRBV7-9; 7 bases match TRBD1. The germline V gene encodes CDR1 SEHNR and CDR2 FQNEAQ (reference sequence). The trim removed 5 bases at V and 3 bases at J, leaving 7 bases unmatched. CDR3 length equals 14 residues. In nucleotides, the CDR3 is TGTGCCAGCAGCCCCCCAGGGGGAAACTACGAGCAGTACTTC. Translation gives CASSPPGGNYEQYF. The complete variable domain, with remaining parts taken from reference TRBV7-9 and TRBJ2-7, reads DTGVSQNPRHKITKRGQNVTFRCDPISEHNRLYWYRQTLGQGPEFLTYFQNEAQLEKSRLLSDRFSAERPKGSFSTLEIQRTEQGDSAMYLCASSPPGGNYEQYFGPGTRLTVT.

This sequence joins TRBV29-1 and TRBJ2-1; TRBD1 matches at 9 bases. The CDR3 has 14 residues. The germline V gene has CDR1 SQVTM and CDR2 ANQGSEA. The J segment lost 3 bases and the V segment lost 4 bases, leaving 4 bases of the junction unmatched. The CDR3 region has the DNA TGCAGCGTTGTACAGGGGGCTTACTACAATGAGCAGTTCTTC. Amino acid sequence: CSVVQGAYYNEQFF.

The chain employs TRBV7-9 and TRBJ2-1; unclear D gene. This CDR3 region has 12 residues. The germline V gene has CDR1 SEHNR and CDR2 FQNEAQ (reference sequence). V lost 5 bases, J lost 7 bases, and 9 bases lay in between. CDR3: CASSAIANEQFF. The CDR3 coding sequence is TGTGCCAGCAGCGCTATCGCTAATGAGCAGTTCTTC.

CDR3 in amino acids: CSARVHAGELFF. Here the CDR3 DNA reads TGCAGTGCTAGAGTACATGCCGGGGAGCTGTTTTTT. The chain has TRBV20-1 and TRBJ2-2; D unresolved. Looked up from germline, CDR1 is DFQATT and CDR2 is SNEGSKA (reference sequence). The CDR3 totals 12 residues. Trimming shortened V by 1 base and J by 6 bases, and 6 bases separated the two germline ends.

The chain employs TRBV5-1 and TRBJ2-1, with D perhaps TRBD2 (6 bases). The CDR3 runs 14 residues. The germline V gene has CDR1 SGHRS and CDR2 YFSETQ. Trimming cost V 0 bases and J 9 bases, with 13 bases left between them. In DNA, the CDR3 is TGCGCCAGCAGCTTGGCCGCAGGGAGGAGTGAGCAGTTCTTC. This sequence encodes CASSLAAGRSEQFF.

This sequence joins TRBV5-6 and TRBJ2-5, with D maybe TRBD1 (5 bases). Germline V lookup: CDR1 SGHDT, CDR2 YYEEEE. The CDR3 sequence is 16 residues long. V was shortened by 0 bases and J by 0 bases, with 12 bases between the two germline ends. CDR3 DNA sequence: TGTGCCAGCAGCTTGGCCAAGGGGTGGGACCAAGAGACCCAGTACTTC. The encoded protein is CASSLAKGWDQETQYF.

The chain carries TRBV4-1 and TRBJ2-5, with 10 bases matching TRBD2. This CDR3 spans 17 amino acids. The J segment lost 4 bases and the V segment lost 0 bases, leaving 8 bases of the junction unmatched. Germline V gene lookup returns CDR1 MGHRA and CDR2 YSYEKL. Here the CDR3 reads CASSQEALAGVRETQYF. CDR3 in DNA: TGCGCCAGCAGCCAAGAGGCTCTAGCGGGGGTTAGAGAGACCCAGTACTTC.

The rearrangement links TRBV6-1 to TRBJ2-5; D perhaps matches TRBD2 (6 bases). This CDR3 is built from 17 residues. Trimming pared 4 bases from V and 1 base from J, leaving 19 bases between. Germline V gene data show CDR1 as MNHNS and CDR2 as SASEGT. CDR3 sequence (DNA): TGTGCCAGCAGTGCCCCACGGGAGCGCGGGTTCCAAGAGACCCAGTACTTC. The encoded protein is CASSAPRERGFQETQYF.

The chain uses TRBV3-1 and TRBJ2-7; 9 bases map to TRBD1. There are 14 residues in the CDR3. Germline V gene lookup returns CDR1 LGHDT and CDR2 YNNKEL (reference sequence). The trim removed 7 bases at V and 5 bases at J, leaving 9 bases unmatched. CDR3 DNA: TGTGCCAGCACCCCTCGGGACAGGGTCCACGAGCAGTACTTC. Residues: CASTPRDRVHEQYF.

This clonotype was detected only a few times. This chain connects TRBV29-1 to TRBJ2-1, with 11 bases fitting TRBD1. Germline V gene sequence: CDR1 SQVTM, CDR2 ANQGSEA. Trimming at V came to 1 base and at J to 4 bases, leaving 3 bases not matched to a gene. This CDR3 is built from 15 residues. CDR3 amino acids: CSVEGDRGFYNEQFF. CDR3 nucleotide sequence: TGCAGCGTTGAAGGGGACAGGGGGTTTTACAATGAGCAGTTCTTC.

This clonotype was seen a few times. The V and J genes are TRBV7-2 and TRBJ2-5; the D call may be TRBD1 or TRBD2 (5 bases each). Deletions cut 3 bases from V and 0 bases from J, with 11 bases between. Germline CDR1 reads SGHTA; CDR2 reads FQGNSA. The CDR3 extends over 15 amino acids. CDR3 in DNA: TGTGCCAGCAGCTTCTCGGGACCGTACCAAGAGACCCAGTACTTC. Protein product: CASSFSGPYQETQYF.

This clonotype was seen a handful of times. V and J are TRBV20-1 and TRBJ2-5, with TRBD1 matching 10 bases. J lost 5 bases, V lost 0 bases, and 6 bases had no gene match. Germline CDR1 DFQATT, CDR2 SNEGSKA (reference sequence). The CDR3 extends over 15 amino acids. Here the CDR3 reads CSARDLDRGLETQYF. For the CDR3, the DNA is TGCAGTGCTAGAGATTTAGACAGGGGGCTCGAGACCCAGTACTTC.

This chain uses TRBV10-3 with TRBJ1-2; TRBD1 aligns across 12 bases. CDR1 is ENHRY and CDR2 is SYGVKD in the germline V gene. The junction had 6 bases not matched to a gene; V was cut back by 4 bases and J by 3 bases. The CDR3 sequence is 16 residues long. This CDR3 reads CAISAAGTGGHYGYTF. Written as DNA, the CDR3 is TGTGCCATCAGTGCCGCCGGGACAGGGGGCCACTATGGCTACACCTTC.

The chain couples TRBV12-3 or TRBV12-4 to TRBJ2-3, with D perhaps matching TRBD2 (6 bases). Trimming removed 7 bases at V and 3 bases at J, with 14 bases between. The CDR3 extends over 14 amino acids. The CDR3 region is CASTPGRGTDTQYF. In DNA, the CDR3 is TGTGCCAGCACCCCCGGGCGGGGAACAGATACGCAGTATTTT.